The source of this T cell receptor beta chain is a study of blood T cells in healthy people across ages. The CDR3 length is 15 residues. CDR1 is SEHNR and CDR2 is FQNEAQ in the germline V gene (reference sequence). The trim removed 6 bases at V and 0 bases at J, leaving 3 bases unmatched. To note about this clonotype: Its target is not known.

Study-level findings and limits: In older individuals, TCR beta diversity per million T cells was lower, falling roughly linearly with age.

A sample-barcoded 5' primer and a J-beta primer mix were used in a second PCR of about 7 to 12 cycles. TCRdb re-called the 5' RACE reads with MiXCR, one entry per CDR3 protein. The sample has 650,000 to 700,000 distinct CDR3 sequences; less than 40% are singletons. The TCR was taken from an elderly woman in good health. This rearrangement joins TRBV7-9 to TRBJ1-3; 9 nucleotides line up with TRBD1. The sequencing input was blood. The DNA of the CDR3 is TGTGCCAGCAGTTGGGGACAGGGCTCTGGAAACACCATATATTTT. Amino acids: CASSWGQGSGNTIYF.